This T cell receptor beta chain is from a study of T cells expressing NK-cell markers. Study context: Repertoire data for TCR beta were derived from sorted T cells (CD3+CD56+NKG2C+, CD3+CD56+NKG2C- and CD3+CD56-NKG2C+). With respect to HCMV, most of the eight sequenced donors were seropositive, and one was seronegative. Study-wide findings and caveats: NKG2C+ dominant clonotypes from over five donors made up about 1.0-8% of CD8+ T cells.

As to this clonotype: The antigen is unknown.

Per germline, CDR1 MDHEN and CDR2 SYDVKM. The CDR3 runs to 15 residues. Following a re-call of the 5' RACE reads, TCRdb has one entry per CDR3 protein and lacks DNA. This repertoire includes hundreds of thousands of distinct CDR3 sequences. The chain uses TRBV28 and TRBJ2-6; TCRdb's D call of TRBD1 is untestable without DNA. Sequencing input: blood T cells: a sorted CD56 or NKG2C T cell subset, CD4+ or CD8+ T cells, or bulk PBMC T cells (not recorded which). This TCR was sampled from a woman between 18 and 70 years old in good health. This chain's CDR3 is CASGTTGTGANVLTF.